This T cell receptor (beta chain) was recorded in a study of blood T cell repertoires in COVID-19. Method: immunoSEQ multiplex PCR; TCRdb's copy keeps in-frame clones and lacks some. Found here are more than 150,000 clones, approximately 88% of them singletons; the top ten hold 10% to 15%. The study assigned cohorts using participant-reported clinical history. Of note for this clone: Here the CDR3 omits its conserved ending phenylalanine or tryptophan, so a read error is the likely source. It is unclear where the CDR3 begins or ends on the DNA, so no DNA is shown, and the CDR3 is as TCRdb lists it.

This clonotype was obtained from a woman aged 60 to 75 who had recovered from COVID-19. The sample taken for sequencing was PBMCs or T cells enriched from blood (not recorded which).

CDR3 in amino acids: CAPLAGTRRSH. This chain joins TRBV10-2 and TRBJ2-3; TRBD2, the table's D call, was not compared with the DNA. Germline assignment: CDR1 WSHSY and CDR2 SAAADI. Counting both end residues, the CDR3 totals 11 amino acids.